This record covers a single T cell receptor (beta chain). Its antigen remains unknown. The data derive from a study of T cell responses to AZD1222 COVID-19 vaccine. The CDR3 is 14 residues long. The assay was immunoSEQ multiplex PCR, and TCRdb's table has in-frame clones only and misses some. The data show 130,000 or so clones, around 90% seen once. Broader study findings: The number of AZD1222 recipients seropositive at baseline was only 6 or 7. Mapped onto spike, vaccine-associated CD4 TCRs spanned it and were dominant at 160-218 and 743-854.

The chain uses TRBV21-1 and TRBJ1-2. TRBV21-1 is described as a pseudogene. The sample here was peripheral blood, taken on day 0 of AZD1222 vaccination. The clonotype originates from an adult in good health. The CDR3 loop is CASSKAGVNYGYTF. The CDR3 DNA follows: TGTGCCAGCAGCAAAGCGGGGGTTAACTATGGCTACACCTTC.